A selection of T cell receptor beta chains follows, all from one sample in a study of molecular identifiers for immune sequencing clone quantification. Each CDR3 protein is one row after TCRdb ran MiXCR on the PCR reads. The table includes under 800,000 distinct CDR3 sequences, roughly 27% detected once. Sequencing input: naive CD8+ T cells from blood, with Jurkat cell RNA spiked in. Every receptor here comes from a human donor in good health. Some libraries in this study had Jurkat cell RNA spiked in. CDR3s include the opening cysteine and the closing phenylalanine or tryptophan.

>TRBJ2-7|TRBV6-5
CASGRDPAYGQYF
>TRBJ2-5|TRBV20-1
CSARFRSREGVRETQYF
>TRBJ2-3|TRBV4-3
CASSQFSLSVGQNTDTQYF
>TRBJ2-1|TRBV5-1
CASSPGGVEQFF
>TRBJ2-2|TRBV24-1
CATSEGTGELFF
>TRBJ2-3|TRBV14
CASSPQGRTDTQYF
>TRBJ1-4|TRBV7-2
CASSSQGPYEKLFF
>TRBJ2-6|TRBV23-1
CASGSSSNSSGANVLTF
>TRBJ2-7|TRBV19
CASSWTSGYEQYF
>TRBJ2-4|TRBV20-1
CSGEVGSKNIQYF
>TRBJ2-2|TRBV7-8
CASSYGTVVELLF
>TRBJ2-1|TRBV30
CAWGRGFYNEQFF
>TRBJ2-7|TRBV28
CASSRQSGMYEQYF
>TRBJ2-7|TRBV19
CASSIGGNEQYF
>TRBJ2-7|TRBV27
CASSSITYEQYF
>TRBJ2-7|TRBV7-2
CASSYDRGVYEQYF
>TRBJ2-1|TRBV12-3/TRBV12-4
CASSFLAGGGYNEQFF
>TRBJ2-3|TRBV4-3
CASSQVPEDTQYF
>TRBJ2-7|TRBV12-3/TRBV12-4
CASSLTGGGYEQYF
>TRBJ1-1|TRBV6-2/TRBV6-3
CASSSGGSGTEAFF
>TRBJ2-3|TRBV9
CASSPGTAFTSTDTQYF
>TRBJ2-3|TRBV28
CASNYGTTTTAAQYF
>TRBJ2-7|TRBV4-1
CASAARSGYEQYF
>TRBJ2-3|TRBV19
CASSLQGKFTDTQYF
>TRBJ2-3|TRBV12-5
CASGDDRLSTDTQYF
>TRBJ2-5|TRBV4-3
CASSQDSQTLGETQYF
>TRBJ2-7|TRBV5-1
CASSSTGSYELYF
>TRBJ2-7|TRBV30
CAWSAGHYTNYEQYF
>TRBJ2-1|TRBV29-1
CSAVAGVGYNEQFF
>TRBJ2-1|TRBV5-4
CASSLRGLAGEGQFF
>TRBJ2-2|TRBV6-5
CASSYGADTGELFF
>TRBJ1-4|TRBV27
CASSLSGVTNEKLFF
>TRBJ2-1|TRBV27
CASSLLTSVRYNEQFF
>TRBJ2-3|TRBV18
CASSPFSEEVTDTQYF
>TRBJ2-3|TRBV19
CASSIISSIRPSTDTQYF
>TRBJ2-5|TRBV27
CASSFFWGSETQYF
>TRBJ2-6|TRBV9
CASSFRTTPGANVLTF
>TRBJ2-3|TRBV27
CASSLFPTGTDTQYF
>TRBJ1-1|TRBV6-2/TRBV6-3
CASSYPTTGTEAFF